The T cell receptor beta chain described here comes from a study of T cells in Graves' hyperthyroidism and ophthalmopathy (dated by TCRdb to between 2018 and 2021). Context from the whole study: Peripheral blood was sampled at the time of initial diagnosis, prior to any treatment. Prospective prediction of ophthalmopathy was tested in an independent validation cohort consisting of 18 to 20 hyperthyroidism patients and over 15 patients who later progressed to ophthalmopathy. Thyroid tissue and blood T-cell repertoires from six Graves' hyperthyroidism patients were also compared in the study. The approximately 98 discovery patients were randomly divided into training and test sets at a 7:3 ratio. To identify TCR V-J signatures that set the groups apart, the researchers used a discovery cohort of about a hundred patients, made up of fewer than 50 with Graves' ophthalmopathy and about 59 with stable Graves' hyperthyroidism. Once sampling was done, hyperthyroidism patients were given methimazole at a starting dose of 30 mg daily, whereas ophthalmopathy patients were given high-dose intravenous methylprednisolone. According to the paper, TCR Vbeta CDR3 sequencing was carried out on around 140 peripheral blood samples, which came from over 40 ophthalmopathy, approximately 72 hyperthyroidism and approximately 17 progressor patients.

Amplification of TCR beta CDR3 regions was carried out from RNA transcripts. For the first round of RT-PCR on the TCR CDR3, the HTBI primer set was used together with the Qiagen OneStep RT-PCR kit. Libraries were constructed in a second round of multiplex PCR, after which size selection and purification were carried out. Libraries were sequenced paired-end with 100 bp reads on an Illumina HiSeq2000. As for the original processing: SOAPnuke was used to process the raw data, removing reads that contained adapters or uncalled bases, had a mean Phred below 15, or lacked an exact match to the constant primer or identifier. High-quality paired reads were merged using COPE v1.2.5, and each unique nucleotide sequence was defined as a clonotype. MiTCR v1.1 was used to align the clonotypes against IMGT TRBV, TRBD and TRBJ reference segments. Analysis was restricted to V-J combinations with a frequency above 0.0001, which covered 99.2% of repertoires. The TCS score was defined as F50 (clonal expansion) divided by E x V (chaos), with BLOSUM62-based TCRdist calculated between CDR3 peptides within each V-J. Welch's t-statistics and random forest reduced around 510 V-J features to 10 to 15, which were used in a naive Bayes classifier (R e1071). The public reads were quality trimmed at Q25 with fastp and then assembled into clones with MiXCR by TCRdb, keeping productive beta chains. Rows with a matching CDR3 protein are joined into one entry that keeps the most common DNA and genes. The V and J calls come from TCRdb's annotation, not from the publication. The sample has more than 350,000 distinct CDR3 sequences on record, 12% to 15% of them singletons. About 21% of the sample is taken by the ten largest.

What the study reported, not specific to this receptor: Most expanded thyroid clonotypes (frequency above 0.001) were also found in blood, which suggests that blood repertoires may mirror thyroid immune responses. Sample size was not statistically predetermined, and blinding of investigators to group allocation was not performed. A model built on a 13 V-J signature distinguished ophthalmopathy from stable hyperthyroidism, reaching 85% to 90% sensitivity and around 81% specificity in cross-validation and 80%/75% in testing. In validation, the model predicted progression to ophthalmopathy a median of 6.5 months before onset, with over 60% sensitivity and just under 75% specificity.

At least ten counts were recorded for this clonotype. No antigen is known for it. Within one base of it there is no much larger clone, and no base qualities were kept. Moderately to severely active disease, a Clinical Activity Score of at least 3, a NOSPECS grade of at least 4, and a duration under 3 months were present in ophthalmopathy patients. Exclusion was applied to patients with uncontrolled infections, other autoimmune diseases, pregnancy or lactation. Clinical symptoms, serum thyroxine and TRAb, thyroid ultrasound, and orbital computed tomography formed the basis for the diagnoses. PBMCs were separated from 10 ml of fresh peripheral blood using Ficoll-Paque density gradient centrifugation. Trizol reagent was used to extract total RNA, and RNA quality was then checked on an Agilent 2100 Bioanalyzer. Source material: blood. This TCR derives from a woman aged 55-75 years with Graves' ophthalmopathy.

The CDR3 protein is CASSPVASGATYEQYF. Here is the DNA: TGTGCCAGCAGCCCAGTGGCTAGCGGGGCAACCTACGAGCAGTACTTC. The sequence joins TRBV11-2 to TRBJ2-7; 9 of the junction bases match TRBD2. The CDR3, cysteine through phenylalanine, is 16 amino acids long. This entry keeps only the CDR3 DNA: 48 bases, framed from base 1. Per the germline V gene, SGHAT is the CDR1 and FQNNGV is the CDR2. The germline V and J ends show losses of 5 bases and 2 bases respectively, and no gene match explains 10 bases of the junction.